Listed here are 13 T cell receptor beta chains from one sample, sequenced in a study of blood T cell repertoires in COVID-19. Assay used: immunoSEQ multiplex PCR; TCRdb lists only in-frame clones, some missing. The data hold 150,000 or so clones, with roughly 85% observed a single time. Sequencing input: PBMCs or T cells enriched from blood (not recorded which). These receptors were taken from a woman between 50 and 59 years old who had recovered from COVID-19.

This clone has only one observation. This chain connects TRBV10-3 to TRBJ1-1; 7 nucleotides match TRBD1. The CDR3 is made up of 12 amino acids. Germline values: CDR1 ENHRY, CDR2 SYGVKD. Losses at the gene ends were 0 bases for V and 8 bases for J; bases not matched to a gene: 0. The DNA of the CDR3 is TGTGCCATCAGTGAGTCGGACAGGGAAGCTTTCTTT. As protein: CAISESDREAFF.

V and J are TRBV7-2 and TRBJ2-2; TRBD2 agrees at 11 bases. Germline CDR1 SGHTA, CDR2 FQGNSA. The CDR3 covers 15 residues. V lost 7 bases, J lost 3 bases, and 4 bases stayed unmatched. CDR3 nucleotides: TGTGCCAGCATCCGGACTAGCGGGTACACCGGGGAGCTGTTTTTT. Amino acids: CASIRTSGYTGELFF.

This sequence joins TRBV5-1 and TRBJ1-4; perhaps TRBD1 as D (6 bases). The V and J ends lost 3 bases and 4 bases respectively, with 10 bases between them. The CDR3 has 14 residues. Germline CDR1 SGHRS, CDR2 YFSETQ. The CDR3 spells CASSSDRVNEKLFF. CDR3 sequence (DNA): TGCGCCAGCAGCTCGGACAGAGTTAATGAAAAACTGTTTTTT.

This clone was found a few times. The chain combines TRBV5-1 with TRBJ2-5; 9 nucleotides agree with TRBD2. With 2 bases clipped from V and 7 bases from J, the junction kept 15 bases outside the gene matches. There are 17 residues in the CDR3. CDR1 is SGHRS and CDR2 is YFSETQ in the germline V gene. The CDR3 region has the DNA TGCGCCAGCAGCTTTGGGACTGCGGGGGGGCCTTCCGGGACCCAGTACTTC. Translation: CASSFGTAGGPSGTQYF.

The chain combines TRBV30 with TRBJ1-5, with 8 bases aligning to TRBD1. The CDR3 is made up of 13 amino acids. Germline CDR1 reads GTSNPN; CDR2 reads SVGIG (reference sequence). J lost 3 bases, V lost 4 bases, and 2 bases had no gene match. In DNA, the CDR3 is TGTGCCTGGAAGGGACAGGTCAATCAGCCCCAGCATTTT. It specifies CAWKGQVNQPQHF.

The CDR3, as DNA: TGTGCCAGTAGAACAGTTGGAAGTTCTGAAGCTTTCTTT. Protein product: CASRTVGSSEAFF. This chain connects TRBV19 to TRBJ1-1; D unclear. The germline CDR1 and CDR2 sequences are LNHDA and SQIVND (reference sequence). The CDR3 totals 13 residues. The V end was cut by 6 bases, the J end by 6 bases, with 14 bases between.

This clone has just a few counts. The V and J genes are TRBV2 and TRBJ1-6; 9 bases align to TRBD1. Trimming took 5 bases from V and 8 from J; bases not matched to a gene: 4. The germline V gene has CDR1 SNHLY and CDR2 FYNNEI. The CDR3 runs 14 residues. The CDR3 is CASSNRDRDSPLHF. CDR3 nucleotide sequence: TGTGCCAGCAGTAACCGGGACAGGGATTCACCCCTCCACTTT.

The gene calls are TRBV9 and TRBJ2-2, with D maybe TRBD1 (5 bases). The CDR3 sequence is 14 residues long. Between the trimmed V and J ends, which lost 3 bases and 4 bases, there was a span of 10 bases. CDR1 and CDR2 from the germline V gene are SGDLS and YYNGEE. The chain's CDR3 is CASSGTGATGELFF. DNA of the CDR3: TGTGCCAGCAGCGGAACAGGAGCCACCGGGGAGCTGTTTTTT. Complete variable domain (other parts from reference TRBV9 and TRBJ2-2): DSGVTQTPKHLITATGQRVTLRCSPRSGDLSVYWYQQSLDQGLQFLIQYYNGEERAKGNILERFSAQQFPDLHSELNLSSLELGDSALYFCASSGTGATGELFFGEGSRLTVL.

The V call is TRBV2, the J call TRBJ1-4; TRBD1 aligns across 9 bases. Germline V CDR1 and CDR2: SNHLY, FYNNEI. CDR3 size: 14 residues. With V trimmed by 6 bases and J by 8 bases, 7 bases remained unmatched. In DNA, the CDR3 is TGTGCCAGCAGAGACACAGGGGGCACGGAAAAACTGTTTTTT. Its protein product is CASRDTGGTEKLFF.

The CDR3 nucleotides read TGCGCCAGCAGCTTGGACAGGGGGTTGGAGACCCAGTACTTC. It yields the protein CASSLDRGLETQYF. The chain recombines TRBV5-1 with TRBJ2-5, with TRBD1 matching 8 bases. CDR3 size: 14 residues. Germline trimming cut 0 bases from V and 5 bases from J; bases unmatched to any gene: 3. Germline V gives CDR1 SGHRS, CDR2 YFSETQ.

This clone appeared once. The chain joins TRBV28 to TRBJ2-7; the match to TRBD2 covers 7 bases. The length of the CDR3 is 13 residues. J was trimmed by 3 bases and V by 7 bases; bases with no gene match: 6. Germline CDR1 is MDHEN and CDR2 is SYDVKM. The CDR3 DNA follows: TGTGCCAGCACCCGCGGGGGTGACTACGAGCAGTACGTC. As protein: CASTRGGDYEQYV.

The chain combines TRBV7-3 with TRBJ1-6, with 10 bases identical to TRBD1. Germline CDR1 and CDR2: SGHTA and FQGTGA. This CDR3 region has 14 residues. J lost 11 bases, V lost 2 bases, and 3 bases had no gene match. CDR3 nucleotide sequence: TGTGCCAGCAGCTTAGGGGACAGGGGAACACCCCTCCACTTT. This codes for CASSLGDRGTPLHF. The variable domain in full, completed from reference TRBV7-3 and TRBJ1-6, reads GAGVSQTPSNKVTEKGKYVELRCDPISGHTALYWYRQSLGQGPEFLIYFQGTGAADDSGLPNDRFFAVRPEGSVSTLKIQRTERGDSAVYLCASSLGDRGTPLHFGNGTRLTVT.

V gene TRBV5-1 combines with J gene TRBJ1-3; no clear D. CDR1 and CDR2 (germline): SGHRS, YFSETQ. The ends were cut back, 4 bases at V and 0 bases at J, with 11 bases in the middle. This CDR3 has 15 amino acids. The DNA for the CDR3 is TGCGCCAGCAGCCGCCCAACAGACTCTGGAAACACCATATATTTT. Translating gives CASSRPTDSGNTIYF.